The T cell receptor (beta chain) under discussion was sequenced for a study of T cell changes during pregnancy in multiple sclerosis. The repertoire was sequenced with immunoSEQ multiplex PCR; TCRdb's copy has only in-frame clones and lacks some. Here the sample spans 60,000 to 75,000 clones, roughly 88% being singletons. This clone has only one observation. The V and J ends lost 2 bases and 6 bases respectively, with 12 bases between them. In germline, CDR1 is SGHDT, CDR2 YYEEEE. CDR3 length: 14 amino acids. This TCR was recovered from a female donor with multiple sclerosis, enrolled in a pregnancy study. This chain joins TRBV5-6 and TRBJ2-4, with a tentative D call TRBD2 (5 bases). The source material was peripheral blood, sampled in the third trimester of pregnancy. The CDR3 is CASSFTGSRNIQYF. In nucleotides, the CDR3 is TGTGCCAGCAGCTTCACGGGATCCAGAAACATTCAGTACTTC.